Each of the 14 T cell receptor beta chains below was sequenced from the same sample in a study of blood T cells in healthy people across ages. The second PCR ran roughly 6 to 11 cycles with a sample-barcoded 5' primer and J-beta primers. TCRdb processed the 5' RACE reads anew with MiXCR; each CDR3 protein has one entry. The table includes some 940,000 distinct CDR3 sequences, 25% to 30% detected once. The same data also went into a second study, on T cells of mothers and their children.

The sequencing sample was made of blood. All receptors come from a woman aged 40 to 49 in good health.

This clonotype came up a few times. For the CDR3, the DNA is TGCAGTGCTAGACCCGCAGGGGTAGCGGGGGCCTACGAGCAGTACTTC. Protein: CSARPAGVAGAYEQYF. This chain uses TRBV20-1 with TRBJ2-7; TRBD2 agrees at 9 bases. This CDR3 has 16 residues. Trimming at V came to 2 bases and at J to 2 bases, leaving 10 bases not matched to a gene. The germline V gene encodes CDR1 DFQATT and CDR2 SNEGSKA (reference sequence).

This clonotype was detected ten times or more. This sequence joins TRBV4-3 and TRBJ1-1, with 7 nucleotides matching TRBD1. V lost 0 bases to trimming and J lost 3 bases; unmatched junction nucleotides: 4. Germline lookup yields CDR1 LGHNA and CDR2 YSLEER. The CDR3 covers 15 residues. This CDR3 reads CASSQDWDSYTEAFF. The CDR3 DNA follows: TGCGCCAGCAGCCAAGATTGGGACAGCTACACTGAAGCTTTCTTT.

V usage is TRBV28 and J usage is TRBJ2-3, with 7 bases matching TRBD2. V shed 6 bases and J 3 bases; nucleotides not matched to a gene: 9. Germline values: CDR1 MDHEN, CDR2 SYDVKM. The CDR3 totals 15 residues. The CDR3 reads CASSQSTSLTDTQYF. The CDR3 region has the DNA TGTGCCAGCAGCCAATCGACTAGCTTGACAGATACGCAGTATTTT. Full variable domain (outside the CDR3, taken from reference TRBV28 and TRBJ2-3): DVKVTQSSRYLVKRTGEKVFLECVQDMDHENMFWYRQDPGLGLRLIYFSYDVKMKEKGDIPEGYSVSREKKERFSLILESASTNQTSMYLCASSQSTSLTDTQYFGPGTRLTVL.

On this clonotype itself: With a much larger clone just one base away, this may be a read error. The J gene is TRBJ2-5, the V gene TRBV27; D perhaps matches TRBD2 (7 bases). The V end was cut by 5 bases, the J end by 11 bases, with 15 bases between. Germline CDR1 reads MNHEY; CDR2 reads SMNVEV (reference sequence). The CDR3 spans 12 residues. The CDR3 DNA follows: TGTGCCAGCAGTCGAGGGGGAGGGGAGCAGTACTTC. Amino acids: CASSRGGGEQYF.

The genes are TRBV20-1 and TRBJ2-3, with 11 bases matching TRBD2. Looked up from germline, CDR1 is DFQATT and CDR2 is SNEGSKA (reference sequence). This CDR3 contains 14 residues. CDR3 residues: CTGTGTSGSDTQYF. CDR3 DNA: TGCACTGGAACCGGGACTAGCGGATCAGATACGCAGTATTTT.

The chain recombines TRBV12-5 with TRBJ2-1; 9 nucleotides agree with TRBD1. The J call is uncertain, as TRBJ2-7 better fits the DNA end. Germline V gene sequence: CDR1 LGHNT, CDR2 FRNRAP. This CDR3 has 16 residues. DNA of the CDR3: TGTGCTAGTGGTTCCCCCGGGACAGGGACCTACAATGAGCAGTACTTC. Its translation is CASGSPGTGTYNEQYF.

This chain joins TRBV20-1 and TRBJ2-7; the match to TRBD2 covers 14 bases. The CDR3 contains 14 residues. CDR1 is DFQATT, CDR2 SNEGSKA, per germline (reference sequence). The junction had 7 bases not matched to a gene; V was cut back by 4 bases and J by 8 bases. CDR3 residues: CSATLGLAGAKQYF. As DNA, the CDR3 is TGCAGTGCTACATTGGGACTAGCGGGGGCCAAGCAGTACTTC.

This chain connects TRBV19 to TRBJ1-1; TRBD1 might be the D (5 bases). The CDR3 is 14 amino acids. Trimming took off 5 bases at V and 1 base at J, with 11 bases between the two ends. Germline CDR1 and CDR2: LNHDA and SQIVND (reference sequence). The CDR3 region is CASSRGTPNTEAFF. In DNA form, the CDR3 reads TGTGCCAGTAGTCGCGGGACCCCGAACACTGAAGCTTTCTTT.

The chain has TRBV4-3 and TRBJ2-6; 7 nucleotides align to TRBD2. Trimming cost V 0 bases and J 5 bases; bases outside gene matches: 4. CDR1 is LGHNA, CDR2 YSLEER, per germline. There are 16 residues in the CDR3. The CDR3 DNA sequence: TGCGCCAGCAGCCAAGAGGGGGGGTCGAGGGCCAACGTCCTGACTTTC. It specifies CASSQEGGSRANVLTF.

This chain connects TRBV15 to TRBJ2-1; TRBD2 matches 11 bases. The CDR3 runs 16 residues. V lost 6 bases, J lost 3 bases, and 7 bases stayed unmatched. Germline assignment: CDR1 LNHNV and CDR2 YYDKDF (reference sequence). CDR3: CATSRTSGSLYNEQFF. CDR3 bases: TGTGCCACCAGTCGGACTAGCGGGTCCCTCTACAATGAGCAGTTCTTC. The entire variable domain, with the rest obtained from reference TRBV15 and TRBJ2-1, is as follows: DAMVIQNPRYQVTQFGKPVTLSCSQTLNHNVMYWYQQKSSQAPKLLFHYYDKDFNNEADTPDNFQSRRPNTSFCFLDIRSPGLGDTAMYLCATSRTSGSLYNEQFFGPGTRLTVL.

Of note for this clonotype: This may come from a read error, since a much larger clone is one base off. V and J are TRBV29-1 and TRBJ1-2; the D is unclear. The CDR3 runs to 14 residues. Germline values: CDR1 SQVTM, CDR2 ANQGSEA. For the CDR3, the DNA is TGCAGCGTTAAAGACCCAGGCAGACGTTATGGCTACACCTTC. The encoded protein is CSVKDPGRRYGYTF.

The chain is built from TRBV20-1 and TRBJ2-7; 7 positions match TRBD1. The CDR3 sequence is 16 residues long. V shed 5 bases and J 1 base; nucleotides not matched to a gene: 14. Germline V gives CDR1 DFQATT, CDR2 SNEGSKA (reference sequence). As DNA, the CDR3 is TGCAGTGCTCACCTGAGCGTCCCGGGACAGTCCTACGAGCAGTACTTC. This encodes CSAHLSVPGQSYEQYF.

The table lists this clonotype with a few counts. The CDR3 region is CAIDQGLEQYF. The CDR3 nucleotides are TGTGCCATTGACCAGGGGCTCGAGCAGTACTTC. This chain links TRBV28 with TRBJ2-7; a possible D gene is TRBD1 (6 bases). The CDR3 extends over 11 amino acids. CDR1 MDHEN and CDR2 SYDVKM come from the germline V gene. V dropped 10 bases and J dropped 6 bases, with 13 bases sitting between them.

The V gene is TRBV27, the J gene TRBJ2-1; 14 nucleotides line up with TRBD2. Germline V gene data show CDR1 as MNHEY and CDR2 as SMNVEV (reference sequence). With V trimmed by 5 bases and J by 9 bases, 9 bases remained unmatched. The CDR3 is 16 residues long. CDR3 loop: CASSPWGTSGGGEQFF. The CDR3 coding sequence is TGTGCCAGCAGTCCATGGGGGACTAGCGGGGGAGGTGAGCAGTTCTTC.